This entry describes one TCR beta chain. As yet, its antigen is unknown. Original processing notes: Between-group CDR3 differences, defined by clinicopathological status, yielded a distant-metastasis classifier for papillary thyroid cancer. Via MiXCR, TCRdb re-called the PCR reads. TCRdb, rather than the study authors, made the V and J calls. The table records 5,400 or so clones, approximately 37% of them present only once. This sample is part of a study of metastatic and nonmetastatic thyroid tumors. Study summary: The study looked at repertoires side by side in blood and in tumor or nodule tissue from malignant and benign thyroid patients.

Study outcomes and limitations: The reported finding was significantly higher TCR beta diversity in malignant thyroid tumors relative to benign nodules, in blood and tumor.

The CDR3 is 13 amino acids. Germline V gene lookup returns CDR1 SGHAT and CDR2 FQNNGV. The ends were cut back, 8 bases at V and 0 bases at J, with 8 bases in the middle. Thyroid surgery was preceded by no treatment in any patient. The chain links TRBV11-2 to TRBJ2-1; the D gene is possibly TRBD2 (6 bases). The sequence was obtained from a female donor with papillary thyroid cancer or a benign thyroid nodule (not recorded which). Some clones in this sample may be carry-over from other donors' samples. The sample consisted of adjacent normal tissue. CDR3 in amino acids: CASHSGSYNEQFF. CDR3 DNA: TGTGCCAGCCATAGCGGCTCCTACAATGAGCAGTTCTTC. Full variable domain (rest looked up from reference TRBV11-2 and TRBJ2-1): EAGVAQSPRYKIIEKRQSVAFWCNPISGHATLYWYQQILGQGPKLLIQFQNNGVVDDSQLPKDRFSAERLKGVDSTLKIQPAKLEDSAVYLCASHSGSYNEQFFGPGTRLTVL.